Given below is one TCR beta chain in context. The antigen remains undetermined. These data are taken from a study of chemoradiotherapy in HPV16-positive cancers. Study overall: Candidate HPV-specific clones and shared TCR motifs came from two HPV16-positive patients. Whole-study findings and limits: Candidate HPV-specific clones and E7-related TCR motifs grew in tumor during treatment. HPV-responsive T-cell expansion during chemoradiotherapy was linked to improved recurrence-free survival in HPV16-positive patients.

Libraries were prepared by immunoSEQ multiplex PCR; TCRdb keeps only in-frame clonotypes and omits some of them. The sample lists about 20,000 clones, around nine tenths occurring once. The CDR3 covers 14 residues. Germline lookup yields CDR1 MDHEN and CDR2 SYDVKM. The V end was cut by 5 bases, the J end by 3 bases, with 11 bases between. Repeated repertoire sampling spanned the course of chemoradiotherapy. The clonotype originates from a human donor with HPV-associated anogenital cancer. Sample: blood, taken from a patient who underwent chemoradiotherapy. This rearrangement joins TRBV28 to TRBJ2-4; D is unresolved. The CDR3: CASSTRKGKNIQYF. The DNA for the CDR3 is TGTGCCAGCAGTACTCGGAAGGGCAAAAACATTCAGTACTTC.